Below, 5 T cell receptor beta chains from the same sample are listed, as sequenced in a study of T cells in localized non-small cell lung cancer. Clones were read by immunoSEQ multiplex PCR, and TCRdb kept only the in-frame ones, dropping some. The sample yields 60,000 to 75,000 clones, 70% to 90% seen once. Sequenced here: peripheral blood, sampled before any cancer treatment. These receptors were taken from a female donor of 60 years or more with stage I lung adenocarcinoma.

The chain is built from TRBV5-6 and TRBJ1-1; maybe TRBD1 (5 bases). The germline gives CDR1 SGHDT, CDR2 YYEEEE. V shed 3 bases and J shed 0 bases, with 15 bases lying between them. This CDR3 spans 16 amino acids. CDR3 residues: CASSYRTSLMNTEAFF. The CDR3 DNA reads TGTGCCAGCAGCTATCGGACAAGCCTTATGAACACTGAAGCTTTCTTT.

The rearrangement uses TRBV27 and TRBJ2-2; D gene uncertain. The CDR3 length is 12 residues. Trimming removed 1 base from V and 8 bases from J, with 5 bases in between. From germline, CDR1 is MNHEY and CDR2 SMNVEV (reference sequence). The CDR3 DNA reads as TGTGCCAGCAGTTTATGGGCGGGGGAGCTGTTTTTT. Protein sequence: CASSLWAGELFF.

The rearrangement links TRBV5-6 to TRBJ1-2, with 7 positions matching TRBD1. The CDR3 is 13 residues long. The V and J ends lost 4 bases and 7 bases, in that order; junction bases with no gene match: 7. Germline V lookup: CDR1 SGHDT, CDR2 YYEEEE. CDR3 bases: TGTGCCAGCAGCCCGGACAGGAGGGGTGGCTACACCTTC. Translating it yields CASSPDRRGGYTF.

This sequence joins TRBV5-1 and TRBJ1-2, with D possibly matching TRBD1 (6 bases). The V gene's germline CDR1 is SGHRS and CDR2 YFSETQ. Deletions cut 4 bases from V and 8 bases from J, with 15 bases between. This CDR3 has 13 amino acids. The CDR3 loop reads CASSPLTGFGYTF. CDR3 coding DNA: TGCGCCAGCAGCCCTTTGACAGGTTTCGGCTACACCTTC.

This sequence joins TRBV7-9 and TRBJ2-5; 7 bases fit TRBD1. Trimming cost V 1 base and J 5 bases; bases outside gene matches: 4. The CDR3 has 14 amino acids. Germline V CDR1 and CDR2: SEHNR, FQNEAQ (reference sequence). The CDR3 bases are TGTGCCAGCAGCTTAGGGACAGGCTGGGAGACCCAGTACTTC. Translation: CASSLGTGWETQYF.